These T cell receptor beta chains were read from a single sample in a study of beta chain features in type 1 diabetes. Data came from immunoSEQ multiplex PCR; TCRdb stores just in-frame clones and leaves some out. The sample lists 810,000 or so clones; around a sixth were seen once. The sequenced material came from naive CD4+ T cells from blood. The origin of the receptors is a woman aged 18-35 years in good health. The CDR3 runs from the conserved cysteine through the conserved F or W. D genes are given only for firm matches. The size of a clone is reported for some rows only, either as once, few or many, or as a class for expanded clones.

clone_size,j_call,v_call,d_call,cdr3_aa,cdr3_nt
.,TRBJ2-2,TRBV19,TRBD2,CASMKAGVGTGELFF,TGTGCCAGTATGAAAGCGGGAGTTGGCACCGGGGAGCTGTTTTTT
.,TRBJ2-2,TRBV6-1,TRBD2,CASSVAGGLDGELFF,TGTGCCAGCAGTGTAGCGGGAGGTCTCGACGGGGAGCTGTTTTTT
.,TRBJ1-2,TRBV6-1,.,CASSESPDYYGYTF,TGTGCCAGCAGTGAATCACCAGACTACTATGGCTACACCTTC
few,TRBJ2-3,TRBV9,.,CASRRPLSTDTQYF,TGTGCCAGCCGGCGGCCTCTCAGCACAGATACGCAGTATTTT
few,TRBJ2-5,TRBV2,.,CASSEQGNYQETQYF,TGTGCCAGCAGTGAACAGGGGAACTACCAAGAGACCCAGTACTTC
.,TRBJ1-2,TRBV27,.,CASTVGQNYGYTF,TGTGCCAGCACTGTCGGGCAGAACTATGGCTACACCTTC
few,TRBJ2-5,TRBV27,TRBD2,CASSLRGGSWETQYF,TGTGCCAGCAGTTTAAGGGGCGGGAGCTGGGAGACCCAGTACTTC
few,TRBJ2-5,TRBV7-9,.,CASSFRGEETQYF,TGTGCCAGCAGCTTCCGAGGGGAAGAGACCCAGTACTTC
.,TRBJ1-1,TRBV10-3,.,CAASLGSGGNTEAFF,TGTGCCGCGAGCCTGGGATCGGGGGGTAACACTGAAGCTTTCTTT
few,TRBJ1-1,TRBV27,.,CASSSGRLNTEAFF,TGTGCCAGCAGCAGCGGGAGACTGAACACTGAAGCTTTCTTT
few,TRBJ2-1,TRBV5-4,TRBD2,CASSPSGSFRTEQFF,TGTGCCAGCAGCCCGAGCGGGAGCTTTAGGACTGAGCAGTTCTTC